A single sample gave rise to the 13 T cell receptor beta chains below, sequenced in a study of tissue T cells after allogeneic stem cell transplantation. Time point: mouse harvest day 7 after allogeneic transplant. Tail vein injection delivered 10^7 T-cell-depleted bone marrow cells and 10^6 splenic CD5+ T cells. TCRdb's table, derived via immunoSEQ multiplex PCR, lists solely in-frame clones and lacks some. The sample has around 9,000 clones; under 55% are singletons. What was sequenced was skin. These receptors were obtained from a female BALB/c mouse given C57BL/6 T cells with graft-versus-host disease after an allogeneic hematopoietic cell transplant.

Worth noting for this clone: Gene names are mouse gene names. The CDR3 end falls 1 residue outside the read, so it is completed with the germline J gene. The rearrangement links TRBV16 to TRBJ2-1, with 7 bases matching TRBD1. Germline V gene data show CDR1 as SGHSA and CDR2 as FRNQAP. CDR3 length equals 15 residues. The V and J ends lost 5 bases and 3 bases, in that order; junction bases with no gene match: 7. The covered CDR3 bases are TGTGCAAGCAGCCCTCGACAGGGAGGCTATGCTGAGCAGTTC. Translating it yields CASSPRQGGYAEQF. In full, the CDR3 reads CASSPRQGGYAEQFF.

On this clone itself: Genes and germline come from the mouse. From the germline J gene comes the end of the CDR3, since the read stops 1 residue before it. Different DNA sequences within this sample yield the same CDR3. The gene calls are TRBV26 and TRBJ1-1, with D perhaps matching TRBD1 (6 bases). The CDR3 consists of 13 residues. Germline CDR1 KGHPV, CDR2 FQNQEV (reference sequence). The ends were cut back, 3 bases at V and 1 base at J, with 6 bases in the middle. CDR3 bases read: TGTGCCAGCAGTCTACAGGGAAACACAGAAGTCTTC. This sequence encodes CASSLQGNTEVF. The whole CDR3 protein reads CASSLQGNTEVFF.

This clone appeared a single time. Mouse names are used for the genes. With the read ending 1 residue before the CDR3 end, the germline J gene is used to fill in that end. V and J are TRBV26 and TRBJ1-4; no firm D call. The length of the CDR3 is 12 residues. Looked up from germline, CDR1 is KGHPV and CDR2 is FQNQEV (reference sequence). Trimming took 3 bases from V and 8 from J, leaving 7 bases between them. CDR3 amino acids: CASSLAEERLFF. The CDR3 DNA, read in part, is TGTGCCAGCAGTCTAGCAGAAGAAAGATTATTT. The entire variable domain, with the rest obtained from reference TRBV26 and TRBJ1-4, is as follows: NSKVIQTPRYLVKGQGQKAKMRCIPEKGHPVVFWYQQNKNNEFKFLINFQNQEVLQQIDMTEKRFSAECPSNSPCSLEIQSSEAGDSALYLCASSLAEERLFFGHGTKLSVL.

Comments on this clone: These gene names are mouse names. The read terminates 1 residue before the CDR3 end, so the remaining end is supplied by the germline J gene. The gene calls are TRBV16 and TRBJ1-1; tentative D call: TRBD1 (6 bases). The CDR3 is 12 amino acids. Trimming took off 4 bases at V and 8 bases at J, with 11 bases between the two ends. Germline V CDR1 and CDR2: SGHSA, FRNQAP. CDR3 bases read: TGTGCAAGCAGCTCGGGACACCGGGAAGTCTTC. Protein: CASSSGHREVF. The CDR3 in its entirety is CASSSGHREVFF.

About this clone: Gene names denote mouse genes. With the read ending 1 residue before the CDR3 end, the germline J gene is used to fill in that end. The gene calls are TRBV26 and TRBJ2-7, with 9 nucleotides matching TRBD2. Germline CDR1 reads KGHPV; CDR2 reads FQNQEV (reference sequence). Germline trimming cut 8 bases from V and 0 bases from J; bases unmatched to any gene: 5. The CDR3 sequence is 14 residues long. CDR3 sequence: CASRDWESSYEQYF. Incomplete CDR3 DNA: TGTGCCAGCCGGGACTGGGAGAGCTCCTATGAACAGTAC. The complete variable domain, with remaining parts taken from reference TRBV26 and TRBJ2-7, reads NSKVIQTPRYLVKGQGQKAKMRCIPEKGHPVVFWYQQNKNNEFKFLINFQNQEVLQQIDMTEKRFSAECPSNSPCSLEIQSSEAGDSALYLCASRDWESSYEQYFGPGTRLTVL.

As regards this clone: Gene names denote mouse genes. The sequenced fragment ends 1 residue before the CDR3 boundary, so the rest is inferred from the germline J gene. Other nucleotide sequences in the sample specify the same CDR3. This rearrangement joins TRBV26 to TRBJ2-7, with D tentatively TRBD1 (5 bases). The CDR3 sequence is 12 residues long. Germline V gene sequence: CDR1 KGHPV, CDR2 FQNQEV (reference sequence). V was pared by 2 bases and J by 4 bases, with 6 bases between. The part of the CDR3 DNA that was read is TGTGCCAGCAGTCTGGACAGTTATGAACAGTAC. It yields the protein CASSLDSYEQY. The full CDR3 protein reads CASSLDSYEQYF. Full variable domain (rest looked up from reference TRBV26 and TRBJ2-7): NSKVIQTPRYLVKGQGQKAKMRCIPEKGHPVVFWYQQNKNNEFKFLINFQNQEVLQQIDMTEKRFSAECPSNSPCSLEIQSSEAGDSALYLCASSLDSYEQYFGPGTRLTVL.

This clone was counted a single time. Gene names refer to mouse genes. The missing CDR3 end, 1 residue past where the read stops, is filled in from the germline J gene. This rearrangement joins TRBV19 to TRBJ2-7; TRBD2 agrees at 9 bases. From germline, CDR1 is FNHDT and CDR2 SITEND (reference sequence). V trimming: 0 bases; J trimming: 1 base; junction bases outside the gene matches: 2. This CDR3 spans 15 amino acids. The CDR3 bases that were read are TGTGCCAGCAGTATAGGACTGGGGGCGTCCTATGAACAGTAC. This translates into CASSIGLGASYEQY. Given in full, the CDR3 is CASSIGLGASYEQYF.

This clone has more than one count but fewer than ten. Mouse gene names apply. The read stops 1 residue short of the end of the CDR3; the missing end is completed from the germline J gene. The chain couples TRBV23 to TRBJ2-5; the DNA was not used to check the table's D call, TRBD1. CDR1 is KGHTA and CDR2 is FQNQQP in the germline V gene. There are 14 residues in the CDR3. CDR3: CSSSPTINQDTQYF. The CDR3 DNA, read in part, is TGCTCCAGCAGTCCAACAATTAACCAAGACACCCAGTAC.

The table lists this clone with a few counts. Gene names are mouse gene names. The observed sequence ends 1 residue before the CDR3 terminus, with the missing tail filled in from the germline J gene. The rearrangement joins TRBV26 to TRBJ2-7; 7 bases fit TRBD2. Trimming removed 0 bases from V and 3 bases from J; junction bases left unmatched: 2. The CDR3 length is 14 residues. Germline V gene data show CDR1 as KGHPV and CDR2 as FQNQEV (reference sequence). The CDR3 bases that were read are TGTGCCAGCAGTCTGTCTGGGGGGATCTATGAACAGTAC. Protein sequence: CASSLSGGIYEQY. The complete CDR3 reads CASSLSGGIYEQYF.

Details on this clone: Mouse germline and gene names are used. Coverage ceases 1 residue before the CDR3 finishes, and the germline J gene fills in the end. The chain combines TRBV23 with TRBJ2-5; the table names TRBD1, a call not compared with the DNA. Germline V lookup: CDR1 KGHTA, CDR2 FQNQQP. The CDR3 sequence is 16 residues long. CDR3 DNA (partial): TGCTCCAGCAGTCAATCTCCGGGACAGGGGGCGCTCACCCAGTAC. It specifies CSSSQSPGQGALTQY. The full CDR3 protein reads CSSSQSPGQGALTQYF.

As concerns this clone: Gene and germline names: mouse. The sequenced fragment ends 1 residue before the CDR3 boundary, so the rest is inferred from the germline J gene. The chain is built from TRBV26 and TRBJ1-4, with D perhaps matching TRBD1 (6 bases). Germline V gene sequence: CDR1 KGHPV, CDR2 FQNQEV (reference sequence). Trimming pared 6 bases from V and 0 bases from J, leaving 11 bases between. The CDR3 has 15 residues. The DNA read from the CDR3 is TGTGCCAGCAGCCCGGGACACATTTCCAACGAAAGATTATTT. It is translated as CASSPGHISNERLF. The full CDR3 protein is CASSPGHISNERLFF.

As for this clone: The germline and genes are mouse ones. Coverage ceases 1 residue before the CDR3 finishes, and the germline J gene fills in the end. The rearrangement uses TRBV1 and TRBJ1-1; D is uncertain. Germline CDR1 NSQYPW, CDR2 LRSPGD (reference sequence). CDR3 length equals 13 residues. Between the trimmed V and J ends, which lost 1 base and 4 bases, there was a span of 7 bases. The CDR3 loop reads CTCSAGMGTEVFF. Partial CDR3 DNA: TGCACCTGCAGTGCAGGGATGGGCACAGAAGTCTTC.

Of note for this clone: Gene labels here are mouse ones. The read terminates 1 residue before the CDR3 end, so the remaining end is supplied by the germline J gene. The genes are TRBV26 and TRBJ1-2; 11 bases match TRBD1. CDR1 is KGHPV, CDR2 FQNQEV, per germline (reference sequence). The V and J ends lost 8 bases and 5 bases, in that order; junction bases with no gene match: 4. There are 13 residues in the CDR3. The CDR3 region is CASGTGGGSDYTF. The sequenced part of the CDR3 DNA is TGTGCCAGCGGGACAGGGGGAGGGTCCGACTACACC.